This passage covers 14 T cell receptor beta chains from one sample sequenced in a study of blood T cell repertoires in COVID-19. Data came from immunoSEQ multiplex PCR; TCRdb stores just in-frame clones and leaves some out. The table includes 200,000 or so clones, about 82% detected once. Sequencing input: peripheral blood. The receptors here all came from an elderly woman with acute or convalescent COVID-19.

V gene TRBV19 combines with J gene TRBJ1-5; TRBD1 matches at 7 bases. Germline assignment: CDR1 LNHDA and CDR2 SQIVND (reference sequence). The length of the CDR3 is 14 residues. V dropped 6 bases and J dropped 1; count of bases not matched to a gene: 3. CDR3 bases: TGTGCCAGTAGCCCCAGGGGGAGCAATCAGCCCCAGCATTTT. The encoded protein is CASSPRGSNQPQHF.

This clone was found a few times. The chain joins TRBV19 to TRBJ2-7, with a possible D match to TRBD2 (5 bases). Looked up from germline, CDR1 is LNHDA and CDR2 is SQIVND (reference sequence). V shed 4 bases and J shed 6 bases, with 10 bases lying between them. The CDR3 totals 12 residues. DNA of the CDR3: TGTGCCAGTAGTACCCGGGAAGCCGAGCAGTACTTC. It encodes CASSTREAEQYF.

The V gene is TRBV7-9, the J gene TRBJ2-7; 8 bases match TRBD1. The CDR3 totals 18 residues. J was trimmed by 3 bases and V by 5 bases; bases with no gene match: 18. The V gene's germline CDR1 is SEHNR and CDR2 FQNEAQ (reference sequence). CDR3 protein: CASSHHRTGLTILYEQYF. CDR3 in DNA: TGTGCCAGCAGCCACCACCGGACAGGGTTGACTATCCTCTACGAGCAGTACTTC.

The V gene is TRBV10-2, the J gene TRBJ1-1; D possibly corresponds to TRBD1 (5 bases). This CDR3 spans 16 amino acids. V was shortened by 0 bases and J by 2 bases, with 13 bases between the two germline ends. CDR1 and CDR2 from the germline V gene are WSHSY and SAAADI. CDR3 residues: CASSESVQGLNTEAFF. CDR3 coding DNA: TGCGCCAGCAGTGAGTCGGTCCAGGGTTTAAACACTGAAGCTTTCTTT.

The genes are TRBV28 and TRBJ1-2, with D maybe TRBD1 (6 bases). The CDR3 spans 12 residues. V lost 3 bases and J lost 14, with 16 bases in between. Looked up from germline, CDR1 is MDHEN and CDR2 is SYDVKM. CDR3 loop: CASSLVSGVNTF. The DNA for the CDR3 is TGTGCCAGCAGTTTGGTTTCAGGGGTTAATACCTTC.

This clone appeared a single time. The chain combines TRBV6-5 with TRBJ2-1; D perhaps matches TRBD2 (6 bases). Trimming pared 5 bases from V and 11 bases from J, leaving 16 bases between. Per the germline V gene, CDR1 is MNHEY and CDR2 is SVGAGI. CDR3 length equals 13 residues. The CDR3 DNA reads as TGTGCCAGCAGTCCGGGACTGGCTGTCCAGCAGTTCTTC. Translation: CASSPGLAVQQFF.

The V and J genes are TRBV27 and TRBJ2-3; the match to TRBD1 covers 9 bases. Looked up from germline, CDR1 is MNHEY and CDR2 is SMNVEV (reference sequence). Germline trimming cut 3 bases from V and 5 bases from J; bases unmatched to any gene: 6. CDR3 length: 15 residues. CDR3 in amino acids: CASSFRQGVRDTQYF. The CDR3 DNA is TGTGCCAGCAGTTTCCGACAGGGGGTGAGAGATACGCAGTATTTT.

This clone has just a few counts. The chain is built from TRBV4-3 and TRBJ2-3; 8 positions agree with TRBD2. V lost 0 bases, J lost 3 bases, and 8 bases stayed unmatched. The CDR3 length is 17 residues. CDR1 is LGHNA and CDR2 is YSLEER in the germline V gene. The CDR3 DNA follows: TGCGCCAGCAGCCAAGATTGGACGGGGGGGCAGACAGATACGCAGTATTTT. Residues: CASSQDWTGGQTDTQYF.

The V and J genes are TRBV16 and TRBJ1-6; the match to TRBD1 covers 7 bases. CDR3 size: 16 residues. The trim removed 0 bases at V and 7 bases at J, leaving 6 bases unmatched. Germline values: CDR1 KGHSY, CDR2 FQNENV. The CDR3 nucleotides read TGTGCCAGCAGCCAATCAAGACAGGGTTACAATTCACCCCTCCACTTT. It encodes CASSQSRQGYNSPLHF.

V and J are TRBV6-6 and TRBJ2-4, with a tentative D call TRBD2 (6 bases). CDR1 and CDR2 from the germline V gene are MNHNY and SVGAGI (reference sequence). The CDR3 runs to 15 residues. The ends were cut back, 10 bases at V and 0 bases at J, with 16 bases in the middle. The CDR3 nucleotides are TGTGCCACCCTCTCGGGAGACCTAGCCAAAAACATTCAGTACTTC. It encodes CATLSGDLAKNIQYF.

The chain couples TRBV30 to TRBJ1-2, with D possibly matching TRBD1 (5 bases). This CDR3 region has 17 residues. Deletions cut 5 bases from V and 8 bases from J, with 30 bases between. The germline CDR1 and CDR2 sequences are GTSNPN and SVGIG (reference sequence). The CDR3 DNA reads as TGTGCCTGGCGGAAGTCGGGGGACCGGGCTTTTTCACCGGGCTACACCTTC. Translation gives CAWRKSGDRAFSPGYTF.

The chain carries TRBV9 and TRBJ2-7, with D possibly TRBD2 on 6 matching bases. The CDR3 is 15 residues long. Per the germline V gene, CDR1 is SGDLS and CDR2 is YYNGEE. Trimming took off 0 bases at V and 2 bases at J, with 12 bases between the two ends. CDR3 coding DNA: TGTGCCAGCAGCGTAGGCGGAGGGCCCCCCTACGAGCAGTACTTC. Its protein is CASSVGGGPPYEQYF.

The chain joins TRBV18 to TRBJ2-3; TRBD2 matches 7 bases. CDR3 length: 16 residues. Germline V gene sequence: CDR1 KGHSH, CDR2 LQKENI. V lost 2 bases, J lost 0 bases, and 5 bases stayed unmatched. The CDR3 here is CASSPAAGTSTDTQYF. For the CDR3, the DNA is TGTGCCAGCTCACCAGCAGCGGGGACTAGCACAGATACGCAGTATTTT.

The sample holds one count of this clone. This sequence joins TRBV7-2 and TRBJ1-5; no reliable D call. The length of the CDR3 is 14 residues. The germline V gene encodes CDR1 SGHTA and CDR2 FQGNSA. The V gene lost 5 bases and the J gene lost 0 bases, with 8 bases spanning the gap. The CDR3 sequence is CASSPRDSNQPQHF. Written as DNA, the CDR3 is TGTGCCAGCAGCCCTCGGGATAGCAATCAGCCCCAGCATTTT.